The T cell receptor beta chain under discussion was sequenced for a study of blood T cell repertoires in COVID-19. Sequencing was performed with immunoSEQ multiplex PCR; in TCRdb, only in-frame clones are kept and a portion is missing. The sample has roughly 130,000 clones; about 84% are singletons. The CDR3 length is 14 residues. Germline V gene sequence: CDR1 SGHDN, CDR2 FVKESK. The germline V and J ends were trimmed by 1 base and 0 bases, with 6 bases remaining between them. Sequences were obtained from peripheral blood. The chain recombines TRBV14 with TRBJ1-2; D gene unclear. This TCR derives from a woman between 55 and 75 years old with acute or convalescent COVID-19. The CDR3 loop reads CASSQASPNYGYTF. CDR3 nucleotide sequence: TGTGCCAGCAGCCAAGCGAGCCCTAACTATGGCTACACCTTC.